The source of this T cell receptor beta chain is a study of T cell responses to AZD1222 COVID-19 vaccine. The V end lost 5 bases, the J end lost 4 bases, and 13 bases lay between the germline ends. Germline values: CDR1 KGHDR, CDR2 SFDVKD. This CDR3 is 14 amino acids long. Some clones are missing from TCRdb's copy, which holds only in-frame ones; the method was immunoSEQ multiplex PCR. Of fewer than 110,000 clones listed, roughly 84% are singletons. The study, taken as a whole, reports: Samples come after the peak T cell response, not at day 14. Donors skewed white British and female; clonal diversity was possibly underestimated. AZD1222 recipients seropositive at baseline numbered only 6 or 7.

Of note for this clone: Its specificity is unknown.

The sequencing here drew on peripheral blood, taken on day 0 of AZD1222 vaccination. The rearrangement links TRBV24-1 to TRBJ2-5; TRBD2 is a possible D gene (5 bases). The clonotype was recovered from an adult in good health. The CDR3 region is CATSGSRDRETQYF. CDR3 bases: TGTGCCACCAGTGGATCGAGGGATAGAGAGACCCAGTACTTC.